The source of this TCR beta chain is a study of human T cells and chemical hapten exposure. At the level of the study: DPC 0.01% went on the upper back by patch test, with reading at 6 days. A mostly female patient group had alopecia areata, totalis or universalis.

Regarding this clonotype: Antigen unknown.

This sample's time point: patch test 3, about 24 weeks after DPC sensitization. Treatment given: therapeutic diphenylcyclopropenone sensitization with weekly scalp DPC. The CDR3 length is 13 residues. Trimming pared 6 bases from V and 1 base from J, leaving 9 bases between. TCRdb itself ran the RACE reads through MiXCR, one entry per CDR3 protein. The table records 150,000 to 200,000 distinct CDR3 sequences, about 22% of them present only once. Study results and limitations: As the donors had alopecia, their immune response may differ from healthy people's. Relative to controls, expanded TCRs formed significantly more large CDR3 similarity clusters.

The material was whole blood, obtained in connection with sensitization to the hapten diphenylcyclopropenone (DPC). V usage is TRBV12-3 or TRBV12-4 and J usage is TRBJ2-5; D gene uncertain. The clonotype was recovered from a woman in her thirties or forties with alopecia areata. Some clones in this sample may be carry-over from other donors' samples. CDR3 amino acids: CASRLQTQETQYF. CDR3 bases: TGTGCCAGCAGACTCCAGACCCAAGAGACCCAGTACTTC.